A single sample gave rise to the 15 T cell receptor beta chains below, sequenced in a study of T cells in women clearing cervical HPV infection. Libraries were prepared by immunoSEQ multiplex PCR; TCRdb keeps only in-frame clonotypes and omits some of them. Its table lists more than 30,000 clones. The sample comprised blood buffy coat. The receptors originated from a woman aged 18 to 69 with a cervical HPV16 infection that either progressed to CIN3+ or cleared (not recorded which).

Turning to this clone: The CDR3 goes on 3 residues after the read ends, and that part is filled in from the germline J gene. V and J are TRBV19 and TRBJ1-4, with D perhaps matching TRBD1 (6 bases). The CDR3 has 16 residues. The germline V gene encodes CDR1 LNHDA and CDR2 SQIVND (reference sequence). The V and J ends lost 6 bases and 2 bases respectively, with 16 bases between them. The CDR3 loop reads CASSAPNTGTNEKLFF. CDR3 DNA (partial): TGTGCCAGTAGCGCACCTAATACAGGGACTAATGAAAAA.

With regard to this clone: The read stops 3 residues short of the end of the CDR3; the missing end is completed from the germline J gene. The V gene is TRBV2, the J gene TRBJ1-5, with 7 bases matching TRBD1. The J segment lost 6 bases and the V segment lost 3 bases, leaving 8 bases of the junction unmatched. This CDR3 spans 15 amino acids. Germline V gene lookup returns CDR1 SNHLY and CDR2 FYNNEI. CDR3 DNA (partial): TGTGCCAGCAGTGAGGGCAGGGGGGACTCTCAGCCC. Protein: CASSEGRGDSQP. The entire CDR3 protein is CASSEGRGDSQPQHF.

A note on this clone: The CDR3 extends 3 residues past the end of the read, so its final part is completed from the germline J gene. The chain employs TRBV6-2 or TRBV6-3 and TRBJ2-1, with 8 bases identical to TRBD2. CDR1 is MNHEY and CDR2 is SVGEGT in the germline V gene. This CDR3 has 16 amino acids. V trimming: 6 bases; J trimming: 8 bases; junction bases outside the gene matches: 15. Partial CDR3 DNA: TGTGCCAGCAGGGGACTGACTAGCGCGAGAGGGCATGAG. This gives the protein CASRGLTSARGHE. The full-length CDR3 reads as CASRGLTSARGHEQFF.

About this clone itself: The CDR3 end falls 3 residues outside the read, so it is completed with the germline J gene. The chain joins TRBV29-1 to TRBJ2-3; 9 positions match TRBD1. Germline CDR1 SQVTM, CDR2 ANQGSEA. CDR3 size: 15 residues. The sequenced part of the CDR3 DNA is TGCAGCGCAGAAATACAGGGGGCAATTCAAGAGACG. As protein: CSAEIQGAIQET. The whole CDR3 reads CSAEIQGAIQETQYF.

Comments on this clone: The CDR3 extends 3 residues past the end of the read, so its final part is completed from the germline J gene. The chain has TRBV20-1 and TRBJ2-3, with 16 bases lining up with TRBD2. CDR1 and CDR2 from the germline V gene are DFQATT and SNEGSKA (reference sequence). The CDR3 consists of 17 residues. Germline trimming cut 6 bases from V and 2 bases from J; bases unmatched to any gene: 8. The covered CDR3 bases are TGCAGTGCCTCCGGGACTAGCGGGAGGGCCTTCACAGATACG. It specifies CSASGTSGRAFTDT. The entire CDR3 protein reads CSASGTSGRAFTDTQYF.

The CDR3 sequence: CASSFSGTGVSPLFF. CDR3 DNA, as far as it was read: TGTGCCAGCAGCTTCTCCGGGACAGGGGTTTCACCA. This chain links TRBV7-2 with TRBJ1-4; 10 bases fit TRBD1. The read finishes 3 residues shy of the CDR3 end, and the germline J gene is used to complete it. The CDR3 loop spans 15 amino acids. The germline gives CDR1 SGHTA, CDR2 FQGNSA.

Concerning this clone itself: With the read ending 3 residues before the CDR3 end, the germline J gene is used to fill in that end. V gene TRBV7-9 combines with J gene TRBJ1-2, with D possibly TRBD1 on 6 matching bases. The CDR3 runs 13 residues. Germline CDR1 reads SEHNR; CDR2 reads FQNEAQ (reference sequence). This CDR3 reads CASNGAGAYDYTF. The CDR3 bases that were read are TGTGCCAGCAACGGAGCGGGGGCCTACGAC. Based on the CDR3 plus reference TRBV7-9 and TRBJ1-2, the full variable domain is DTGVSQNPRHKITKRGQNVTFRCDPISEHNRLYWYRQTLGQGPEFLTYFQNEAQLEKSRLLSDRFSAERPKGSFSTLEIQRTEQGDSAMYLCASNGAGAYDYTFGSGTRLTVV.

For this clone: Read data end 3 residues before the CDR3 end; the end is taken from the germline J gene. This chain joins TRBV7-9 and TRBJ1-1, with D perhaps matching TRBD1 (5 bases). The CDR3 runs 14 residues. Looked up from germline, CDR1 is SEHNR and CDR2 is FQNEAQ (reference sequence). The V end lost 4 bases, the J end lost 4 bases, and 13 bases lay between the germline ends. The CDR3 DNA, read in part, is TGTGCCAGCAGCTCTCTAGGGGATACCACTGAA. Encoded protein: CASSSLGDTTE. The full CDR3 reads CASSSLGDTTEAFF. Full variable domain (missing parts from reference TRBV7-9 and TRBJ1-1): DTGVSQNPRHKITKRGQNVTFRCDPISEHNRLYWYRQTLGQGPEFLTYFQNEAQLEKSRLLSDRFSAERPKGSFSTLEIQRTEQGDSAMYLCASSSLGDTTEAFFGQGTRLTVV.

Concerning this clone itself: The read stops 3 residues short of the end of the CDR3; the missing end is completed from the germline J gene. The genes are TRBV5-1 and TRBJ1-2; 9 positions match TRBD1. The CDR3 length is 15 residues. Per germline, CDR1 SGHRS and CDR2 YFSETQ. Trimming took 5 bases from V and 4 from J; bases not matched to a gene: 9. Here the CDR3 reads CASSRTGDRSYGYTF. The part of the CDR3 DNA that was read is TGCGCCAGCAGTCGGACAGGGGATAGGAGCTATGGC.

A note on this clone: Sequencing ends 3 residues short of the CDR3 end; the germline J gene provides the rest. This chain links TRBV20-1 with TRBJ2-5, with 9 positions matching TRBD2. The CDR3 length is 13 residues. Germline V CDR1 and CDR2: DFQATT, SNEGSKA (reference sequence). V lost 6 bases and J lost 4; bases outside the gene matches: 6. Partial CDR3 DNA: TGCAGTGCCATTGGACTAGCGTTAGAGACC. Protein product: CSAIGLALET. In full, the CDR3 is CSAIGLALETQYF.

Partial CDR3 DNA: TGCAGTGCTAGAGGACAGGGGAGCCAAGAGACC. Amino acids: CSARGQGSQET. The complete CDR3 reads CSARGQGSQETQYF. The V call is TRBV20-1, the J call TRBJ2-5; 8 bases are shared with TRBD1. The observed sequence ends 3 residues before the CDR3 terminus, with the missing tail filled in from the germline J gene. The germline V gene has CDR1 DFQATT and CDR2 SNEGSKA (reference sequence). The CDR3 covers 14 residues. V lost 1 base to trimming and J lost 1 base; unmatched junction nucleotides: 2.

As concerns this clone: The read ends 3 residues early relative to the CDR3; the germline J gene fills the gap. This rearrangement joins TRBV19 to TRBJ2-4; 9 bases line up with TRBD1. CDR1 and CDR2 (germline): LNHDA, SQIVND (reference sequence). The CDR3 contains 15 residues. The DNA read from the CDR3 is TGTGCCAGTAGTATCACAGGGGGCGGAATTCAGCCT. This translates into CASSITGGGIQP. In full, the CDR3 reads CASSITGGGIQPQYF.

Points on this clone: The DNA ends 3 residues before the CDR3 does, and the rest of the CDR3 is filled in from the germline J gene. The chain carries TRBV14 and TRBJ1-2; D gene unclear. The CDR3 is 13 residues long. The germline gives CDR1 SGHDN, CDR2 FVKESK. Trimming took off 0 bases at V and 4 bases at J, with 6 bases between the two ends. The CDR3 protein is CASSQEGPYGYTF. CDR3 DNA (partial): TGTGCCAGCAGCCAAGAAGGGCCCTATGGC. The whole variable domain, remainder taken from reference TRBV14 and TRBJ1-2, is EAGVTQFPSHSVIEKGQTVTLRCDPISGHDNLYWYRRVMGKEIKFLLHFVKESKQDESGMPNNRFLAERTGGTYSTLKVQPAELEDSGVYFCASSQEGPYGYTFGSGTRLTVV.

Comment on this clone: The CDR3 extends 3 residues past the end of the read, so its final part is completed from the germline J gene. J is TRBJ2-4 and V is TRBV18, with 7 bases lining up with TRBD2. CDR1 is KGHSH, CDR2 LQKENI, per germline. The CDR3 runs 14 residues. CDR3 DNA, as far as it was read: TGTGCCAGCTCACCACCGGGACTAAACTATGGT. This sequence encodes CASSPPGLNYG. The complete CDR3 sequence is CASSPPGLNYGQYF.

To note about this clone: The read gets to within 3 residues of the CDR3 end, and the germline J gene fills in the rest. The rearrangement joins TRBV19 to TRBJ1-2; no clear D. V was shortened by 5 bases and J by 5 bases, with 15 bases between the two germline ends. This CDR3 has 14 amino acids. CDR1 and CDR2 (germline): LNHDA, SQIVND (reference sequence). CDR3 region: CASSAIERWYGYTF. Incomplete CDR3 DNA: TGTGCCAGTAGTGCAATAGAGCGATGGTATGGC.